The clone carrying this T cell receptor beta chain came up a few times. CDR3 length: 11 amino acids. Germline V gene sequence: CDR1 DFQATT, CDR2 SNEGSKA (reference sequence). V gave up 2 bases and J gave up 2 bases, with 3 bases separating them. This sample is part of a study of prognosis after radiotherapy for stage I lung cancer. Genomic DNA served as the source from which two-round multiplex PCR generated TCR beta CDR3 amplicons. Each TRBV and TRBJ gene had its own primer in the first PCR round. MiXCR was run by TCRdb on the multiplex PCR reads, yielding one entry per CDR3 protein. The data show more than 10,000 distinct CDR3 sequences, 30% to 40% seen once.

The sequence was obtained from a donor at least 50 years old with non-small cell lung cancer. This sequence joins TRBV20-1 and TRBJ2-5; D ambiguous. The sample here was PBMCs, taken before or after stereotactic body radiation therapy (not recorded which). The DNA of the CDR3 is TGCAGTGCTAGACAGCAAGAGACCCAGTACTTC. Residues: CSARQQETQYF.